The source of this T cell receptor (beta chain) is a study of graft-versus-host responses after intestinal transplantation. Study-level background: Transplant recipients had multivisceral, liver-intestinal, or isolated intestinal grafts. Every recipient underwent anti-thymocyte globulin induction, then tacrolimus and steroids for roughly 3 years.

TCRdb's table, derived via immunoSEQ multiplex PCR, lists solely in-frame clones and lacks some. This table has approximately 85,000 clones, roughly 90% appearing once. Study-wide results and caveats: There were GvH clones found in recipient marrow, and some of them appeared first in ileum or blood. Patients who carried graft-donor T cell macrochimerism also had high graft-versus-host to host-versus-graft clonal ratios in their allografts.

A remark on this clone: Its antigen is currently unknown.

The CDR3 length is 15 residues. Between the trimmed V and J ends, which lost 1 base and 3 bases, there was a span of 11 bases. Germline V CDR1 and CDR2: SGHRS, YFSETQ. The receptor was isolated from a human donor who was the organ donor for an intestinal transplant. Here the sequenced sample was unstimulated CD8+ T cells sorted from spleen or lymph node cells, taken before transplant. The genes are TRBV5-1 and TRBJ2-1, with D perhaps matching TRBD1 (8 bases). The CDR3 DNA sequence: TGCGCCAGCAGCTTGACAGGGGGGGACTACAATGAGCAGTTCTTC. Translated: CASSLTGGDYNEQFF. Complete variable domain (other parts from reference TRBV5-1 and TRBJ2-1): KAGVTQTPRYLIKTRGQQVTLSCSPISGHRSVSWYQQTPGQGLQFLFEYFSETQRNKGNFPGRFSGRQFSNSRSEMNVSTLELGDSALYLCASSLTGGDYNEQFFGPGTRLTVL.